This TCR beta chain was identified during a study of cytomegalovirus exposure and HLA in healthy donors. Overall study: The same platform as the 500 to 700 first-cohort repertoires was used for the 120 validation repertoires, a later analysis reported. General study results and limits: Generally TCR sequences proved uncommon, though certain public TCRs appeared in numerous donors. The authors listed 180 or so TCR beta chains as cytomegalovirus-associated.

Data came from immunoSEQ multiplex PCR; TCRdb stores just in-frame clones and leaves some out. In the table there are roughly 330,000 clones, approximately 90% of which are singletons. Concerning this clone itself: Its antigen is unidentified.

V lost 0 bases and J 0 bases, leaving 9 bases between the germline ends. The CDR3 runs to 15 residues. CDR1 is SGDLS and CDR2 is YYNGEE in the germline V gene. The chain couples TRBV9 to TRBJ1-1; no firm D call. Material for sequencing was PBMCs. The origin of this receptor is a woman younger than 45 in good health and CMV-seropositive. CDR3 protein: CASSVGGRLNTEAFF. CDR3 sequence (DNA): TGTGCCAGCAGCGTAGGCGGCAGGTTGAACACTGAAGCTTTCTTT.